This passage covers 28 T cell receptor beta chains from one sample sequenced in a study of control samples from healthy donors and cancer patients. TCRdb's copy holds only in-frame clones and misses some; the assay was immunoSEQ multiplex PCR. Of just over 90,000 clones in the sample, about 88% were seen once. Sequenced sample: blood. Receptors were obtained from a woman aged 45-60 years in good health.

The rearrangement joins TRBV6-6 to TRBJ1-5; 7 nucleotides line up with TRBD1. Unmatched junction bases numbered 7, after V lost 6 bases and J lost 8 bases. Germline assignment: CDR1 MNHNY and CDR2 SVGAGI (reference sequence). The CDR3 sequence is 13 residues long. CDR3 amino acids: CASRPPGGEPQHF. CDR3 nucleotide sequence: TGTGCCAGCAGGCCCCCAGGGGGAGAGCCCCAGCATTTT.

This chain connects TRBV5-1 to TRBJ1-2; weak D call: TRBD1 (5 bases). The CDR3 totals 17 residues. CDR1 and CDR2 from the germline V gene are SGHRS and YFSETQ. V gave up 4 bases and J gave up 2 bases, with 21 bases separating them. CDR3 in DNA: TGCGCCAGCAGCCCATGGCAGGGAGCCACAGCCAACTATGGCTACACCTTC. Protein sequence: CASSPWQGATANYGYTF. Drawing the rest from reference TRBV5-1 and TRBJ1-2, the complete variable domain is KAGVTQTPRYLIKTRGQQVTLSCSPISGHRSVSWYQQTPGQGLQFLFEYFSETQRNKGNFPGRFSGRQFSNSRSEMNVSTLELGDSALYLCASSPWQGATANYGYTFGSGTRLTVV.

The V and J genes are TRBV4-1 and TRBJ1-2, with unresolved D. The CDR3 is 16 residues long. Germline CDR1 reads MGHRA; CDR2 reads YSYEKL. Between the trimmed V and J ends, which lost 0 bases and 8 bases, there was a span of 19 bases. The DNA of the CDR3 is TGCGCCAGCAGCCAAGATGTTTCCTTCCCTCCCCTAGGCTACACCTTC. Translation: CASSQDVSFPPLGYTF.

CDR3 protein: CASRIAGGHEQYF. The CDR3 coding sequence is TGTGCCAGCAGGATAGCGGGAGGTCACGAGCAGTACTTC. This chain connects TRBV12-3 or TRBV12-4 to TRBJ2-7; 10 bases fit TRBD2. The CDR3 has 13 amino acids. Unmatched junction bases numbered 4, after V lost 6 bases and J lost 5 bases.

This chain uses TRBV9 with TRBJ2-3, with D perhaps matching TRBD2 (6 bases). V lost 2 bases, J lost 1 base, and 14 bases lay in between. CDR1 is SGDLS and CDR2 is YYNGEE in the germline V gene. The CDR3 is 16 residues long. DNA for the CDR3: TGTGCCAGCAGCGTGACTAGTCATCAGGGCACAGATACGCAGTATTTT. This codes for CASSVTSHQGTDTQYF.

The CDR3 DNA is TGTGCCAGCAGTCGTCCGGGACAGGGGTACAATGAGCAGTTCTTC. This sequence encodes CASSRPGQGYNEQFF. V is TRBV6-6 and J is TRBJ2-1, with TRBD1 matching 10 bases. The CDR3 covers 15 residues. Germline V gives CDR1 MNHNY, CDR2 SVGAGI (reference sequence). J gave up 4 bases and V 5 bases, and 5 bases lay outside the gene matches.

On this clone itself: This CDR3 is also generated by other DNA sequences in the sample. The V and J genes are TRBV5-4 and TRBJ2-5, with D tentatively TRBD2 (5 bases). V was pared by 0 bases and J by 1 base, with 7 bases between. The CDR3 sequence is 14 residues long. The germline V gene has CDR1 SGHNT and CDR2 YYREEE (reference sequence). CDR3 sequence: CASSLAGVQETQYF. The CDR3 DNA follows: TGTGCCAGCAGCTTGGCCGGGGTCCAAGAGACCCAGTACTTC.

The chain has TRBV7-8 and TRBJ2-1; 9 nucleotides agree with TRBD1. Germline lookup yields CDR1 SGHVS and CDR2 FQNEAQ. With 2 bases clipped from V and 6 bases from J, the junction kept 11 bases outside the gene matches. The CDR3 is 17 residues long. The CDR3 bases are TGTGCCAGCAGCTTACGACGCCCCGGGACAGGGAGCAATGAGCAGTTCTTC. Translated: CASSLRRPGTGSNEQFF.

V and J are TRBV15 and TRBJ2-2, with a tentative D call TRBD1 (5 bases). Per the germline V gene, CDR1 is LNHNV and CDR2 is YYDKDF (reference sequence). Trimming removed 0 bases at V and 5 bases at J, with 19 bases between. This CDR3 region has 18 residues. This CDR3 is CATSREDLGREDTGELFF. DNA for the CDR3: TGTGCCACCAGCAGAGAGGATCTAGGCAGGGAAGATACCGGGGAGCTGTTTTTT.

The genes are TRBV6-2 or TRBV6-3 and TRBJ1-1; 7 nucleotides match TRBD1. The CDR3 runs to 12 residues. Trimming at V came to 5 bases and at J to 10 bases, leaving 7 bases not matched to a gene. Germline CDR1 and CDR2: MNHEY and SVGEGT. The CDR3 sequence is CASSPGQSTAFF. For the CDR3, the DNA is TGTGCCAGCAGTCCGGGACAGTCCACAGCTTTCTTT.

The CDR3 coding sequence is TGTGCCAGCAGCCCGACGGCTACTAATGAAAAACTGTTTTTT. This sequence encodes CASSPTATNEKLFF. The rearrangement joins TRBV7-2 to TRBJ1-4; D is ambiguous. Trimming removed 5 bases at V and 2 bases at J, with 9 bases between. The CDR3 is made up of 14 amino acids. In germline, CDR1 is SGHTA, CDR2 FQGNSA.

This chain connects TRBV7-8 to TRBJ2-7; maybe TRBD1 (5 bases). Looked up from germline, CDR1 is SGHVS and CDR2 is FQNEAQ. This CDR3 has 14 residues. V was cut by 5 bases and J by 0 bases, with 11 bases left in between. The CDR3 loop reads CASSVRQLSYEQYF. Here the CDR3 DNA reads TGTGCCAGCAGCGTCCGACAGCTCTCCTACGAGCAGTACTTC.

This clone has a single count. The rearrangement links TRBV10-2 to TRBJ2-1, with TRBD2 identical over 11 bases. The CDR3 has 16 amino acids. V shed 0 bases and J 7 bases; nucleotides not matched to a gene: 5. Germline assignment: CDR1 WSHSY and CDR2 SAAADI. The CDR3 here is CASSESLAGGRNEQFF. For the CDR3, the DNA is TGCGCCAGCAGTGAGTCGCTAGCGGGGGGCCGAAATGAGCAGTTCTTC.

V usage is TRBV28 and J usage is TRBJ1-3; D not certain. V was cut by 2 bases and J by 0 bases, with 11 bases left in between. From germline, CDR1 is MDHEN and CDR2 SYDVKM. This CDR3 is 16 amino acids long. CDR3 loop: CASSLGFSSSGNTIYF. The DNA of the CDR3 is TGTGCCAGCAGTTTAGGCTTTAGTAGCTCTGGAAACACCATATATTTT.

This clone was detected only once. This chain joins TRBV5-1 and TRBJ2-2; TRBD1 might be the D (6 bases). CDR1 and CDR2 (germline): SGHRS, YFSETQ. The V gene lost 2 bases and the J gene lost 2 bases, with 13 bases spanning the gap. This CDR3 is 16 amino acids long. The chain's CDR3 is CASSFLDRSNTGELFF. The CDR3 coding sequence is TGCGCCAGCAGCTTCCTTGACAGGTCCAACACCGGGGAGCTGTTTTTT.

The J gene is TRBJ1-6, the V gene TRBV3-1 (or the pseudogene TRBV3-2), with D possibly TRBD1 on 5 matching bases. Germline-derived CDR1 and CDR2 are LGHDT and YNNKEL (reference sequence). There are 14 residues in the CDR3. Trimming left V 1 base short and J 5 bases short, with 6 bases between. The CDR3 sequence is CASSQGQNNSPLHF. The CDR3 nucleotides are TGTGCCAGCAGCCAAGGACAGAATAATTCACCCCTCCACTTT.

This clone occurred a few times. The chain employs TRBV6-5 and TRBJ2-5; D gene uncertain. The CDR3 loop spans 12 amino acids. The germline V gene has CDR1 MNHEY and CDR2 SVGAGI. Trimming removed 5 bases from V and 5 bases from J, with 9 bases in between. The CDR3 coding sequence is TGTGCCAGCAGTCCAGTACGGGAGACCCAGTACTTC. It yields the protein CASSPVRETQYF.

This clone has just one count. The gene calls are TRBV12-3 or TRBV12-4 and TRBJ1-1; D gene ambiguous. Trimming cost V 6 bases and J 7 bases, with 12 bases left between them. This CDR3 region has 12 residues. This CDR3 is CASSLGPDEAFF. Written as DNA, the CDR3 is TGTGCCAGCAGCCTAGGACCCGATGAAGCTTTCTTT.

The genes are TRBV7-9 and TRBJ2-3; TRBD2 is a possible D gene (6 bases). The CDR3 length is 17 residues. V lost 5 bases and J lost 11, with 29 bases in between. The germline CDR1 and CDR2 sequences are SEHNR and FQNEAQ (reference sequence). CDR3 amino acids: CASSGFQGRLEGRGQYF. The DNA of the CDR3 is TGTGCCAGCAGCGGTTTTCAGGGAAGACTAGAAGGGCGGGGGCAGTATTTT. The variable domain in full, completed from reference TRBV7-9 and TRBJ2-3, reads DTGVSQNPRHKITKRGQNVTFRCDPISEHNRLYWYRQTLGQGPEFLTYFQNEAQLEKSRLLSDRFSAERPKGSFSTLEIQRTEQGDSAMYLCASSGFQGRLEGRGQYFGPGTRLTVL.

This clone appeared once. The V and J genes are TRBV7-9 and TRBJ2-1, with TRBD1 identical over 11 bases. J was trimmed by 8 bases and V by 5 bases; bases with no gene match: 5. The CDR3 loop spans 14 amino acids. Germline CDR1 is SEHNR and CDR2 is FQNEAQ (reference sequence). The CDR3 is CASSQDRGPDEQFF. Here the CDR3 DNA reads TGTGCCAGCAGCCAGGACAGGGGGCCCGATGAGCAGTTCTTC.

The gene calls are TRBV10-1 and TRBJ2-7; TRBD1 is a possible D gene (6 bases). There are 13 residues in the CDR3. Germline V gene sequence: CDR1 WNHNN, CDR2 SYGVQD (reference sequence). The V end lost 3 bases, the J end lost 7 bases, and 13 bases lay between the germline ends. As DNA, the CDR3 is TGCGCCAGCAGTGAACAGGGCCCTCGGGAGCAGTACTTC. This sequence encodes CASSEQGPREQYF.

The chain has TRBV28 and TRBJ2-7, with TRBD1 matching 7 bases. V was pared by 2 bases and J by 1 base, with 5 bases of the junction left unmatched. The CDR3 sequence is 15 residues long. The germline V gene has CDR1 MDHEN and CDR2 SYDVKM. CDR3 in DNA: TGTGCCAGCAGTTTAGGACAGGCGGCTTCCTACGAGCAGTACTTC. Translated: CASSLGQAASYEQYF.

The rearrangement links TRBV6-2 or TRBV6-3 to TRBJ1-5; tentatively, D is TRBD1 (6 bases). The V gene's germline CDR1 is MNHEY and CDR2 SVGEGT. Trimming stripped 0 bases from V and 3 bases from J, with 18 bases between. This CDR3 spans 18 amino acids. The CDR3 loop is CASSYSVYRDGTNQPQHF. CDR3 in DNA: TGTGCCAGCAGTTACTCAGTATACAGGGACGGAACCAATCAGCCCCAGCATTTT.

The CDR3 loop is CASSPIVGGRDEQYF. As DNA, the CDR3 is TGTGCCAGCTCACCTATAGTGGGTGGCAGGGACGAGCAGTACTTC. V gene TRBV18 combines with J gene TRBJ2-7; tentatively, D is TRBD1 (5 bases). Trimming left V 3 bases short and J 5 bases short, with 17 bases between. The CDR3 is made up of 15 amino acids. Germline V gene sequence: CDR1 KGHSH, CDR2 LQKENI.

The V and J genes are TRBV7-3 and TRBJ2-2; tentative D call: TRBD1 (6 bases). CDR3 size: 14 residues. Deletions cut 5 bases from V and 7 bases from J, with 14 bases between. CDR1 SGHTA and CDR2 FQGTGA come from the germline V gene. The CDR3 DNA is TGTGCCAGCAGCCGGGACATGCAGAGCGGGGAGCTGTTTTTT. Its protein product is CASSRDMQSGELFF.

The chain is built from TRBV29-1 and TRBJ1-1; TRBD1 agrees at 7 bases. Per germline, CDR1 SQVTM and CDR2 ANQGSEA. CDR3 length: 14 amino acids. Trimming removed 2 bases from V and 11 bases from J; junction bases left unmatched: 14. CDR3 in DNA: TGCAGCGTTGAAACGGGACAGCCCGCCGCCCTGGCTTTCTTT. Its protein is CSVETGQPAALAFF.

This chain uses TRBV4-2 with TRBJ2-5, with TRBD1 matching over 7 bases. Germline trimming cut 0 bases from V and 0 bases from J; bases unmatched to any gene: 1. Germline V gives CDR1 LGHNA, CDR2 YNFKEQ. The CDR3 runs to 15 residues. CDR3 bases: TGTGCCAGCAGCCAAGACAGGGGGTACCAAGAGACCCAGTACTTC. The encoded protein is CASSQDRGYQETQYF.

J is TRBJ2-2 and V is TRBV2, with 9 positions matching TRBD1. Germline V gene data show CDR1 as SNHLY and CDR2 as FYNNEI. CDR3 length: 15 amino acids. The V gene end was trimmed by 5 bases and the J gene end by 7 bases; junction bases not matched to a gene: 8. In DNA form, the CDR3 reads TGTGCCAGCAGTCTCGACAGGGGGGTTGGCGGGGAGCTGTTTTTT. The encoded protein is CASSLDRGVGGELFF. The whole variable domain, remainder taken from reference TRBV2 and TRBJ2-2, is EPEVTQTPSHQVTQMGQEVILRCVPISNHLYFYWYRQILGQKVEFLVSFYNNEISEKSEIFDDQFSVERPDGSNFTLKIRSTKLEDSAMYFCASSLDRGVGGELFFGEGSRLTVL.